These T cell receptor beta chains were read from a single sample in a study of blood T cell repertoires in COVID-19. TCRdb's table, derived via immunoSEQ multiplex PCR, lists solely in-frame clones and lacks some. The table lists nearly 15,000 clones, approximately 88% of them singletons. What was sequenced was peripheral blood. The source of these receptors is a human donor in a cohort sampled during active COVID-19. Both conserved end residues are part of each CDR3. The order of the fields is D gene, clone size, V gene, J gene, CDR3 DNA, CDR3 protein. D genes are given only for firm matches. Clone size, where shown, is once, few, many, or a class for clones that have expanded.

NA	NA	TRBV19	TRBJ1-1	TGTGCCAGTAGTATAGCTCACGCGGGGAACACTGAAGCTTTCTTT	CASSIAHAGNTEAFF
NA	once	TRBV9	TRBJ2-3	TGTGCCAGCAGCGTAGAAGGGGGCACAGATACGCAGTATTTT	CASSVEGGTDTQYF
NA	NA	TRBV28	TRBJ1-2	TGTGCCAGCGGTTCTTCGGAGCCCTATGGCTACACCTTC	CASGSSEPYGYTF
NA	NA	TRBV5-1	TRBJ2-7	TGCGCCAGCAGCGGGCAGGGGCCCAAATTTGAGTACTTC	CASSGQGPKFEYF
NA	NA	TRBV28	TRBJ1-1	TGTGCCAGCAGTTTAGGCCAGGAGGCGAGCGAAGCTTTCTTT	CASSLGQEASEAFF
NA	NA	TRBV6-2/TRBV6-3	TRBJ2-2	TGTGCCAGCAGCCACAGGGAATTTAGCACCGGGGAGCTGTTTTTT	CASSHREFSTGELFF
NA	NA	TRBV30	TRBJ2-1	TGTGCCGGTAGGATTGGGGGAGGCAATGAGCAGTTCTTC	CAGRIGGGNEQFF
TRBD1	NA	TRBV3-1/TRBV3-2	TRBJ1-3	TGTGCCAGCAGACCCAGGACGCGGGGACAGGGAAACACCATATATTTT	CASRPRTRGQGNTIYF
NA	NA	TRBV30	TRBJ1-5	TGTGCCTGGAGTGGCTCGGACGGGGGGCGGAATCAGCCCCAGCATTTT	CAWSGSDGGRNQPQHF
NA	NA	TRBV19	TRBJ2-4	TGTGCCAGTAGTCATAACAGGGACATTCAGTACTTC	CASSHNRDIQYF
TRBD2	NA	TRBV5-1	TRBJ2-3	TGCGCCAGCAGCCCGGGACTAGCGCGTACTACAGATACGCAGTATTTT	CASSPGLARTTDTQYF
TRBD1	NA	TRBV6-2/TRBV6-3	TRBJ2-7	TGTGCCAGCAGCACGGGACAGGGATCCTACGAGCAGTACTTC	CASSTGQGSYEQYF
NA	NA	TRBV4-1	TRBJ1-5	TGCGCCAGCAGCCAATATTTGGCGGGGGGGAGCAATCAGCCCCAGCATTTT	CASSQYLAGGSNQPQHF
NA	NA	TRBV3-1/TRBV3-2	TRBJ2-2	TGTGCCAGCAGCCAAGGACTTAACACCGGGGAGCTGTTTTTT	CASSQGLNTGELFF
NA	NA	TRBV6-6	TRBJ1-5	TGTGCCAGCAGTTCCCGGGTCAATCAGCCCCAGCATTTT	CASSSRVNQPQHF
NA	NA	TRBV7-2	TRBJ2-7	TGTGCCAGCAGCTTAGTCAGCGGTGGCAGGCACGAGCAGTACTTC	CASSLVSGGRHEQYF